Here is one T cell receptor (beta chain) with its context. The antigen it binds to is not known. No quality values exist for individual bases; no much larger clone is one base distant. The CDR3 holds 16 amino acids from the cysteine to the phenylalanine. Only CDR3 DNA remains: 48 bases, in frame from the first base. Cut back by 3 bases and 4 bases, the V and J ends lie 18 bases apart. CDR1 and CDR2, looked up from the germline V gene (reference sequence), are LNHDA and SQIVND. These data are taken from a study of blood T cell repertoires in COVID-19 (dated by TCRdb to between 2020 and 2021). Context from the whole study: Samples covering the acute and convalescent phases of COVID-19 were provided by collaborators in the United States, Italy and Spain. The material from the prospective study consisted of cDNA or gDNA derived from T cells, B-cell-depleted T cells, or PBMCs. Deeply sampled blood TCRbeta repertoires from subjects exposed to, actively infected with, or recovered from COVID-19 were included in the dataset. The repertoires were released in a freely available public database intended as a resource for research on the immune response to SARS-CoV-2. The samples were drawn from the first 160 participants of the ongoing ImmuneRACE study and from roughly 1,300 subjects provided by 6 global collaborators. Sample metadata almost always included a de-identified subject ID, COVID-19 status, age in years and sex. Where available, HLA class I and class II types were taken from metadata supplied by the sample provider and were not determined by assay-based typing. What the work shows at the level of the full study, not this receptor alone: The amount of clinical and demographic metadata varied by source and participant and was provided uncurated.

TCRbeta CDR3 regions were amplified from genomic DNA using the immunoSEQ Assay, a bias-controlled multiplex PCR. The study's processing was this. The number of nucleated cells in each sample was estimated from the amplification of reference gene primers within the assay. To quantify the absolute abundance of each unique TCRbeta CDR3 rearrangement, sequence reads were collapsed and filtered. For each sample, productive Simpson clonality was calculated as the square root of Simpson's diversity index across productive rearrangements. TCRdb retrieved this table from immuneACCESS and kept in-frame rearrangements only. Not all clones are present; in checked studies, unresolved V genes account for under half, and no reason is known for the remainder. V and J calls and clone size are as listed in that table; D and trimming were resolved from the DNA. The sample table records approximately 88,000 clones; 60% to 85% of these occur just once. Around 9% of the sample goes to the ten largest clones.

Another Seattle source contributed samples from volunteer blood donors who had recovered from COVID-19. Whole blood was collected in K2EDTA tubes by collaborating institutions according to the institutions' own protocols. For TCRbeta analysis, collaborators shipped samples in one of three forms: frozen whole blood, isolated PBMCs, or DNA extracted from either of those sample types. Source material: peripheral blood. The TCR originated in a man aged 50 to 60 who had recovered from COVID-19. In this chain, TRBV19 is recombined with TRBJ1-2; TRBD1 could be the D gene, as 6 bases match. Here the CDR3 is given as CASSIPSQGVFYGYTF. The DNA reads as follows: TGTGCCAGTAGTATTCCGTCACAGGGCGTATTCTATGGCTACACCTTC.